Listed below are T cell receptor beta chains from one sample, sequenced in a study of patients and donors after allogeneic stem cell transplantation. TCRdb fed the RT-PCR reads into MiXCR, producing one record per CDR3 protein. The data hold hundreds of thousands of distinct CDR3 sequences, with roughly 16% observed a single time. The sample comprised blood, either unsorted or a sorted T cell fraction (not recorded which). These receptors were taken from a human donor who was either an allogeneic HSCT recipient or a stem cell or donor lymphocyte infusion donor (not recorded which). It is not recorded whose cells these are; they may come from a transplant donor. The CDR3 runs from the conserved cysteine through the conserved F or W. Fields, in order: J gene, V gene, D gene, CDR3 protein. A D gene is named only where the DNA matches it firmly.

TRBJ2-1 | TRBV6-1 | TRBD2 | CASRQAGLNYNEQFF
TRBJ2-2 | TRBV20-1 | - | CSAASGPTGELFF
TRBJ2-5 | TRBV6-5 | - | CASSYSWDISRETQYF
TRBJ1-3 | TRBV11-3 | - | CASSLATSYTIYF
TRBJ2-3 | TRBV30 | - | CAWSIRGSTDTQYF
TRBJ1-2 | TRBV5-1 | - | CASSATVYGYTF
TRBJ2-3 | TRBV2 | - | CASSGAGKLTDTQYF
TRBJ2-1 | TRBV9 | TRBD1 | CASSVGGQGADEQFF
TRBJ2-7 | TRBV29-1 | TRBD1 | CSVDIRTGPQVYEQYF
TRBJ1-5 | TRBV18 | - | CASSPENQPQHF
TRBJ1-2 | TRBV10-3 | - | CAISEVGYGYTF
TRBJ2-5 | TRBV20-1 | - | CSARPPGLQETQYF
TRBJ2-7 | TRBV20-1 | - | CSASRFGKAYEQYF
TRBJ2-3 | TRBV19 | - | CASSIRSTRLEDTQYF
TRBJ1-2 | TRBV7-9 | - | CASSAYTHYGYTF
TRBJ1-2 | TRBV7-9 | - | CASSFRDPYGYTF
TRBJ2-7 | TRBV6-1 | - | CASNQVGLSYEQYF
TRBJ2-1 | TRBV11-2 | TRBD2 | CASSGSGSGRVYNEQFF
TRBJ2-2 | TRBV7-9 | - | CASSPRGRPTGELFF
TRBJ2-7 | TRBV6-5 | TRBD1 | CASSYTGSPGGFYEQYF
TRBJ1-5 | TRBV7-9 | - | CASGEEYSNQPQHF
TRBJ2-5 | TRBV7-6 | TRBD2 | CASSRIAGRTFGETQYF
TRBJ1-2 | TRBV11-1 | - | CASSLWPVGNGYTF
TRBJ2-1 | TRBV12-3/TRBV12-4 | - | CASSFPGPGEQFF
TRBJ2-7 | TRBV27 | TRBD1 | CASRGGPRMGSYEQYF
TRBJ2-3 | TRBV5-1 | TRBD2 | CASSLDGLAIGTQYF
TRBJ1-1 | TRBV9 | - | CASTQGGQLNTEAFF
TRBJ1-2 | TRBV5-6 | - | CASSLGEANYGYTF
TRBJ2-2 | TRBV20-1 | - | CSARKDSGELFF
TRBJ2-7 | TRBV4-2 | - | CASSPKSLKVVRSSYEQYF
TRBJ2-2 | TRBV4-1 | TRBD2 | CASSEVLAGFWTGELFF
TRBJ2-7 | TRBV5-1 | - | CASSPTGSSYEQYF
TRBJ2-7 | TRBV4-1 | - | CASSLAWGEGALGYEQYF
TRBJ2-5 | TRBV13 | - | CASSSRGVGETQYF
TRBJ1-2 | TRBV6-1 | - | CASSDRGTGYTF
TRBJ2-3 | TRBV7-3 | TRBD2 | CASSPNRRTSGVPDTQYF
TRBJ2-7 | TRBV20-1 | TRBD2 | CSASRLAGPHEQYF
TRBJ1-6 | TRBV7-2 | - | CASSLESNKRTGPLHF
TRBJ1-6 | TRBV7-2 | TRBD1 | CASSRGTGLNSPLHF
TRBJ2-3 | TRBV5-1 | TRBD2 | CASSLPSGTSTDTQYF
TRBJ2-2 | TRBV5-6 | - | CASSLAGLRTGELFF
TRBJ2-7 | TRBV5-1 | TRBD2 | CASSLRARTGGSYEQYF
TRBJ1-3 | TRBV5-1 | - | CASSWFPGNTIYF
TRBJ2-3 | TRBV5-8 | TRBD2 | CASSSLAGWDTQYF
TRBJ2-3 | TRBV5-1 | - | CASSSRPQVADTQYF
TRBJ2-3 | TRBV20-1 | TRBD2 | CSASLSRGDTQYF
TRBJ2-7 | TRBV19 | TRBD1 | CASSIVTGNHEQYF
TRBJ2-7 | TRBV5-1 | - | CASSLGHTTGYEQYF
TRBJ2-7 | TRBV7-2 | - | CASSLLGYRTSYEQYF
TRBJ1-1 | TRBV3-1 | - | CASSRGRGRTTEAFF
TRBJ2-5 | TRBV6-5 | - | CASRIGKTQYF
TRBJ2-3 | TRBV5-4 | TRBD2 | CASSLERGSTVTDTQYF
TRBJ2-2 | TRBV24-1 | - | CATSDLQRGTSTGELFF
TRBJ1-2 | TRBV5-1 | TRBD1 | CASSSDRVVYGYTF
TRBJ2-7 | TRBV30 | - | CAWMDTNYEQYF
TRBJ2-3 | TRBV6-1 | - | CASSRGPSFDTQYF
TRBJ2-5 | TRBV9 | - | CASSAPSHGTQYF
TRBJ2-5 | TRBV29-1 | - | CSVAGLYQETQYF
TRBJ2-3 | TRBV7-2 | TRBD2 | CASSLERLALTDTQYF